These T cell receptor beta chains were read from a single sample in a study of T-cell reconstitution after alpha-beta-depleted transplantation in children. TCRdb passed the PCR reads through MiXCR, listing each CDR3 protein once. The sample records approximately 520,000 distinct CDR3 sequences, 30% to 35% being singletons. The sample consisted of PBMCs from the stem cell graft donor, taken from the stem cell graft. Every receptor here comes from a human donor who donated a stem cell graft to a child with aplastic anemia. Each CDR3 is given with its conserved first and last residue. D genes are given only for firm matches. Clone size is shown for a subset of rows, as once, few, many or a class of expanded clone.

TRBJ2-1 | few | TRBV25-1 | . | TGTGCCAGCAGTGACCACGTCTTAGCGGATAGCTCCTACAATGAGCAGTTCTTC | CASSDHVLADSSYNEQFF
TRBJ2-7 | few | TRBV6-1 | . | TGTGCCAGCAGTCCTCGGACAGTCTACGAGCAGTACTTC | CASSPRTVYEQYF
TRBJ2-2 | few | TRBV20-1 | TRBD2 | TGCAGTGCTAGAGATTTAGGAGGACTAGCGGGAGCGGCCACCGGGGAGCTGTTTTTT | CSARDLGGLAGAATGELFF
TRBJ1-5 | . | TRBV7-6 | . | TGTGCCAGCAGCTTAGAGCCCGCCGGGGATCAGCCCCAGCATTTT | CASSLEPAGDQPQHF
TRBJ1-1 | . | TRBV20-1 | . | TGCAGTGCTAGGAGGGGAGCGGGGAAGGCTGAAGCTTTCTTT | CSARRGAGKAEAFF
TRBJ2-5 | . | TRBV9 | . | TGTGCCAGCAGCGTATCCTATCGAGAGACCCAGTACTTC | CASSVSYRETQYF
TRBJ2-3 | . | TRBV5-1 | . | TGCGCCAGCAGCTTGGTGTGGGGAAATACAGATACGCAGTATTTT | CASSLVWGNTDTQYF
TRBJ2-1 | . | TRBV29-1 | . | TGCAGCGCTACGCCCGGCCCTGAGTATGAGCAGTTCTTC | CSATPGPEYEQFF
TRBJ2-1 | . | TRBV29-1 | . | TGCAGCGTTGAGACAGGCGGGTTCTCCTACAATGAGCAGTTCTTC | CSVETGGFSYNEQFF
TRBJ1-5 | . | TRBV7-2 | . | TGTGCCAGCAGCTTAGTAGGGACTCCAGATAGCAATCAGCCCCAGCATTTT | CASSLVGTPDSNQPQHF
TRBJ2-1 | . | TRBV25-1 | TRBD2 | TGTGCCAGCAGTGAGAGACTTCCTAGCGGGACGCCATACTACAATGAGCAGTTCTTC | CASSERLPSGTPYYNEQFF
TRBJ1-4 | few | TRBV12-3/TRBV12-4 | TRBD1 | TGTGCCAGCAGTTCGGACAGGGCAGGTGAAAAACTGTTTTTT | CASSSDRAGEKLFF
TRBJ2-1 | . | TRBV15 | TRBD1 | TGTGCCACCAGCATAAAAAAACAGGGGAATGAGCAGTTCTTC | CATSIKKQGNEQFF
TRBJ2-3 | few | TRBV20-1 | . | TGCAGTGCTAGGTCCGGGAACGCGGCCACAGATACGCAGTATTTT | CSARSGNAATDTQYF
TRBJ1-1 | . | TRBV20-1 | . | TGCAGTGCTAGAGAAACCCAGGGGTCGGGAACTGAAGCTATCTTT | CSARETQGSGTEAIF
TRBJ2-6 | few | TRBV12-3/TRBV12-4 | . | TGTGCCAGCAGCCAGAACCGGCAAGAGCTTGGGGCCAACGTCCTGACTTTC | CASSQNRQELGANVLTF
TRBJ2-7 | . | TRBV4-3 | TRBD2 | TGCGCCAGCAGCCAAACTAGCGGGAGCCCCGAGCAGTACTTC | CASSQTSGSPEQYF
TRBJ2-3 | . | TRBV18 | . | TGTGCCAGCTCACCACGAAGGGCCGTGTCAGATACGCAGTATTTT | CASSPRRAVSDTQYF
TRBJ2-1 | . | TRBV5-1 | TRBD2 | TGCGCCAGCAGCTTGGGCGGGAGGGAGCGGCGCGATGAGCAGTTCTTC | CASSLGGRERRDEQFF
TRBJ1-4 | . | TRBV6-5 | TRBD1 | TGTGCCAGCAGTTCCTCCGGGACAGGGGATGAAAAACTGTTTTTT | CASSSSGTGDEKLFF
TRBJ2-5 | . | TRBV20-1 | . | TGCAGTGCCACGGCGGCGGGGGAGACCCAGTACTTC | CSATAAGETQYF
TRBJ2-7 | . | TRBV2 | . | TGTGCCAAGCTTTATCCGGGGCAGAGCTACGAGCAGTACTTC | CAKLYPGQSYEQYF
TRBJ2-5 | . | TRBV4-3 | . | TGCGCCAGCAGCCAAGATAGGGGACTCATAGAGACCCAGTACTTC | CASSQDRGLIETQYF
TRBJ2-3 | . | TRBV20-1 | TRBD2 | TGCAGTGCTGGTACGACTAGCGGGAGGGCCGGAACAGATACGCAGTATTTT | CSAGTTSGRAGTDTQYF
TRBJ2-1 | . | TRBV20-1 | TRBD2 | TGCAGTGCTAGAGCGATGGCAGGGGGGGGACTAGCGGAGGCCTACAATGAGCAGTTCTTC | CSARAMAGGGLAEAYNEQFF
TRBJ2-7 | few | TRBV6-2/TRBV6-3 | TRBD2 | TGTGCCAGCAGTTACTGGGGGGGCGAGCAGTACTTC | CASSYWGGEQYF
TRBJ2-1 | . | TRBV20-1 | TRBD2 | TGCAGTGCTAGAGATAGGTCCCTTACTAGCGGGAGTTGGGATGAGCAGTTCTTC | CSARDRSLTSGSWDEQFF
TRBJ2-2 | once | TRBV29-1 | TRBD1 | TGCAGCGTGCCCGGGACAGGGGGTCTGATGGGGGAGCTGTTTTTT | CSVPGTGGLMGELFF
TRBJ2-3 | . | TRBV30 | . | TGTGCCTGGAGGGGACAAATCATAGATACGCAGTATTTT | CAWRGQIIDTQYF
TRBJ1-2 | few | TRBV29-1 | . | TGCAGCGTTGAGTTCCGTAGCCTTAGCGCCTTC | CSVEFRSLSAF
TRBJ1-2 | . | TRBV27 | . | TGTGCCAGCAGTTTAGGCGGGGGCAATCTGGATGGCTACACCTTC | CASSLGGGNLDGYTF
TRBJ2-1 | few | TRBV29-1 | TRBD2 | TGCAGCGTTGATTCAGAGCTAGCGGGAGTTCAGTGGAACAATGAGCAGTTCTTC | CSVDSELAGVQWNNEQFF
TRBJ1-5 | . | TRBV20-1 | . | TGCAGTGCTAGATGGGGGGGCAGGGCTAACAGCAATCAGCCCCAGCATTTT | CSARWGGRANSNQPQHF
TRBJ2-3 | few | TRBV20-1 | . | TGCAGTGCCCCTGGGCAGCGGTTCACAGATACGCAGTATTTT | CSAPGQRFTDTQYF
TRBJ2-5 | many | TRBV12-3/TRBV12-4 | . | TGTGCCAGCAGTTTTTCCGAGACCCAGTACTTC | CASSFSETQYF
TRBJ2-2 | few | TRBV29-1 | TRBD1 | TGCAGCGTTGATCCAGGGGGCGACACCGGGGAGCTGTTTTTT | CSVDPGGDTGELFF
TRBJ1-5 | few | TRBV12-3/TRBV12-4 | . | TGTGCCAGCAGTTCTAGCCATAGCAATCAGCCCCAGCATTTT | CASSSSHSNQPQHF
TRBJ1-1 | . | TRBV29-1 | TRBD1 | TGCAGCGGGTCCGGGACAGTTAGTTCCATGAACACTGAAGCTTTCTTT | CSGSGTVSSMNTEAFF
TRBJ1-1 | few | TRBV7-2 | . | TGTGCCAGCAGCTTGAAGAGGCGGCAGCTGAACACTGAAGCTTTCTTT | CASSLKRRQLNTEAFF
TRBJ2-1 | many | TRBV27 | . | TGTGCCAGCAGTTTAGAGGGGAGCTCCTACAATGAGCAGTTCTTC | CASSLEGSSYNEQFF
TRBJ2-1 | . | TRBV25-1 | TRBD2 | TGTGCCAGCAGTGGGGGGACTAGCAGGTATGAGCAGTTCTTC | CASSGGTSRYEQFF
TRBJ1-1 | . | TRBV18 | TRBD1 | TGTGCCAGCTCACCGCAGGGGGGAGAAGACGCTGAAGCTTTCTTT | CASSPQGGEDAEAFF